This T cell receptor (beta chain) was retrieved from a study of shared clonotypes between healthy human individuals. Points from the study as a whole: Clonotypes not shared had lower generation probabilities than those common to all four donors.

Worth noting for this clone: The antigen remains undetermined.

CD45RO-negative cells were positively selected for CCR7, leaving out terminally differentiated effector memory CD45RA+ cells. Germline loops: CDR1 PRHDT, CDR2 FYEKMQ (reference sequence). Unmatched junction bases numbered 8, after V lost 7 bases and J lost 0 bases. The length of the CDR3 is 16 residues. Sequencing used immunoSEQ multiplex PCR; TCRdb keeps in-frame clones, though not all of them. The sample contains hundreds of thousands of clones, about 95% of which appear only once. The sequencing input was naive CD8+ T cells sorted from blood. This chain connects TRBV13 to TRBJ2-2; TRBD2 aligns across 7 bases. This TCR was sampled from a woman aged 25 to 39 in good health. CDR3 loop: CASTNPAGANTGELFF. For the CDR3, the DNA is TGTGCCAGCACGAACCCCGCGGGAGCGAACACCGGGGAGCTGTTTTTT.